Sequencing of this T cell receptor (beta chain) was carried out in a study of regulatory T cells in long-lasting Graves disease (dated by TCRdb to the early 2020s). With respect to the entire study: Antithyroid drugs had been taken for less than 3 months by newly diagnosed Graves' disease patients. A total of some 35 samples underwent TCR sequencing: around 13 from persistent and about 20 from newly diagnosed Graves' disease patients. Persistent Graves' disease patients were compared with newly diagnosed Graves' disease patients by peripheral blood TCR sequencing and RNA sequencing. The study took place in China and was registered as a clinical trial.

The germline V gene (reference sequence) sets CDR1 to SEHNR and CDR2 to FQNEAQ. V gives up 2 bases and J gives up 3 bases, and the segment between their germline ends measures 7 bases. From its cysteine to its phenylalanine, the CDR3 spans 13 amino acids. Kept here is only the CDR3 DNA, which spans 39 bases and is read in frame from base 1. Library generation was performed with multiplex PCR. The sample was run on an Illumina HiSeq 4000. To build TCR beta libraries, CDR3 regions were amplified by Arm-PCR using iRepertoire HTBI primers. Before sequencing, the PCR products underwent gel purification. Regarding the original processing steps: Across samples, fewer than 70 TRBV and 13 to 15 TRBJ segments were identified and used for gene usage analysis of CDR3 amino acid clonotypes. COPE and FqMerger were used to merge filtered high-quality paired reads into contigs. Contigs were aligned with BLAST to IMGT TRBV, TRBD and TRBJ reference genes, and CDR3 was defined per IMGT. Any clonotype with a frequency above 0.1% was counted as a highly expanded clone. Shannon entropy was used to measure repertoire diversity, and the Gini coefficient was used to measure V-J evenness. A clonotype was considered public if more than one individual shared it. The raw public reads went through TCRdb reprocessing: fastp at Q25, MiXCR clone calling, in-frame beta chains kept. Each CDR3 protein appears once, grouped with its most common genes and DNA. TCRdb's processing, not the authors', yielded these V and J calls. Across this sample there are some 250,000 distinct CDR3 sequences, with around 18% seen only once. The top ten hold about 15% of the sample.

This clonotype was seen ten or more times. Its target antigen remains unknown. One base away there is no much larger clone; base qualities are not given. The full study reports these points: Compared with newly diagnosed patients, patients with persistent Graves' disease had lower TCR Shannon entropy and fewer highly expanded clones, which suggests clonal expansion. Sequencing and analysis were limited to the TCR beta chain. TRBV28, TRBJ1-2 and TRBJ2-5 were preferentially used in persistent disease, while TRBV20-1 and TRBJ2-1 were favored in newly diagnosed disease. Persistent patients shared more public clonotypes among themselves (around 2,700) than newly diagnosed patients did (over 900). The authors noted that the small sample size was a limitation that may lower accuracy. Because the primary lesion, thyroid tissue, could not be accessed, the study looked at peripheral blood alone.

The meaning of the sample's time point label: newly diagnosed GD, antithyroid drugs for less than 3 months. RNA was extracted from PBMCs in TRIzol for both TCR sequencing and RNA sequencing. The diagnosis of Graves' disease followed American Thyroid Association guidelines. Recruitment of patients was carried out at an endocrinology department in Xi'an, China. Each patient gave roughly 10 milliliters of peripheral blood, collected in an EDTA anticoagulant tube. Ficoll Paque Plus density gradient separation was used to isolate PBMCs, and no additional T cell sorting was done. An Agilent 2100 Bioanalyzer and agarose gel were used to check RNA quality, and a NanoDrop 2000 was used to measure RNA concentration. The same data also contributed to another study, on T cells in Graves' hyperthyroidism and ophthalmopathy. From the second report: Stable Graves' hyperthyroidism was defined as no progression to ophthalmopathy during 18 months of follow-up. Hyperthyroidism patients were newly diagnosed, with disease duration under 2 months, and aged 18 to 65 years. The study excluded patients with uncontrolled infections, other autoimmune diseases, pregnancy or lactation. Diagnoses relied on clinical symptoms, serum thyroxine and TRAb, thyroid ultrasound and orbital computed tomography. For the first round of RT-PCR on the TCR CDR3, the HTBI primer set was used together with the Qiagen OneStep RT-PCR kit. Most expanded thyroid clonotypes (frequency above 0.001) were also detected in blood, a finding suggesting that blood repertoires may reflect thyroid immune responses. A model built on a 13 V-J signature distinguished ophthalmopathy from stable hyperthyroidism, reaching around 90% sensitivity and 81.08% specificity in cross-validation and 80%/75% in testing. In validation, progression to ophthalmopathy was predicted by the model with nearly 71% sensitivity and 72.22% specificity, a median of roughly six months before onset. TCR V-J signatures able to tell the groups apart were searched for in a discovery cohort of 90 to 100 patients, of whom fewer than 45 had Graves' ophthalmopathy and about 60 had stable Graves' hyperthyroidism. Prospective prediction of ophthalmopathy was tested in an independent validation cohort consisting of some 20 hyperthyroidism patients and more than 15 patients who later progressed to ophthalmopathy. The 90 to 100 discovery patients were randomly split 7:3 into training and test sets. Thyroid tissue and blood T-cell repertoires from roughly six Graves' hyperthyroidism patients were also compared in the study. Once sampling was done, hyperthyroidism patients were given methimazole at a starting dose of 30 mg daily, whereas ophthalmopathy patients were given high-dose intravenous methylprednisolone. Libraries were constructed in a second round of multiplex PCR, after which size selection and purification were carried out. Paired-end sequencing of the libraries was performed with 100 bp reads on an Illumina HiSeq2000. SOAPnuke was used to process the raw data, throwing out any read that contained adapters or uncalled bases, had a mean Phred below 15, or lacked an exact constant-primer or identifier match. High-quality paired reads were merged using COPE v1.2.5, and each unique nucleotide sequence was defined as a clonotype. MiTCR v1.1 was used to align the clonotypes against IMGT TRBV, TRBD and TRBJ reference segments. The analysis was restricted to V-J combinations with a frequency above 0.0001, which together covered 99.2% of the repertoires. A TCS score was defined as the ratio of F50 (clonal expansion) to E x V (chaos), with BLOSUM62-based TCRdist applied between CDR3 peptides within each V-J. Welch's t-statistics and random forest reduced around 520 V-J features to 13, which were used in a naive Bayes classifier (R e1071). Sample size was not statistically predetermined, and blinding of investigators to group allocation was not performed. The paper reports TCR Vbeta CDR3 sequencing of more than 120 peripheral blood samples: fewer than 50 ophthalmopathy, fewer than 80 hyperthyroidism and approximately 17 progressor patients.

This receptor was taken from a woman aged 30 to 39 with Graves disease. Donor details come from another sample of the same person, matched by shared clones. The material was peripheral blood mononuclear cells (PBMCs), obtained at new diagnosis, from a patient treated with antithyroid drugs. The chain joins TRBV7-9 to TRBJ2-5, with no D gene named confidently. CDR3 region: CASSLLAEETQYF. The sequenced DNA: TGTGCCAGCAGCTTATTGGCAGAAGAGACCCAGTACTTC.